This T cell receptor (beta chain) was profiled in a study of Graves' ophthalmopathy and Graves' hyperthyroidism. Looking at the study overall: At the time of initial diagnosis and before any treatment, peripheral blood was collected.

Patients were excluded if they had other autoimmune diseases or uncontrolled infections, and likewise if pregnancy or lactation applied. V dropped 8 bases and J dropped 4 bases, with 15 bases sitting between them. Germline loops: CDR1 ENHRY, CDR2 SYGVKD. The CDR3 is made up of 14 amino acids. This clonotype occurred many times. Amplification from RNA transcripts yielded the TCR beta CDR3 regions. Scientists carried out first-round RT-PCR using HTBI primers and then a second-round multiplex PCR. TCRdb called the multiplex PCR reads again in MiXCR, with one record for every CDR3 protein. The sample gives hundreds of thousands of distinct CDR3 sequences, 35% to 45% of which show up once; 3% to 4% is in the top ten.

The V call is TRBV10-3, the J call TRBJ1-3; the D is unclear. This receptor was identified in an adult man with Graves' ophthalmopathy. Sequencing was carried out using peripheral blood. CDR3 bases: TGTGCCATCCTTGTCTCGACCGACGGAAACACCATATATTTT. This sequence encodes CAILVSTDGNTIYF.